This entry is about one T cell receptor (beta chain). This clonotype was detected only a few times. No cognate antigen has been identified for it. One base away there is no much larger clone; base qualities are not given. The entry originates in a study of blood T cells in healthy people across ages (dated by TCRdb to the mid-2010s). General notes on the study: In model experiments, template switching captured about one uniquely barcoded TCR beta cDNA molecule for every two T cells. Age-related changes in TCR beta repertoire diversity were measured in the study by deep sequencing normalized with unique cDNA molecular identifiers. The donors were divided into four age groups: young (average roughly 17 years), middle-aged (about 41), aged (roughly 60) and long-lived (roughly 86). To avoid experimental bias, donors of different ages were randomly spread across the sequencing lanes. For two donors (one aged 18 to 30 and one aged 80 or older), the study analyzed two additional independent replicas of 1 million unique cDNA reads from the same blood draw.

Library prep was done by 5' RACE. The instrument was an Illumina HiSeq 2500. A second roughly 6 to 12 cycle PCR used a sample-barcoded 5' primer and a J-beta primer mix. Each TCR beta cDNA molecule received a unique molecular identifier from a template-switch 5' adaptor carrying 12 random nucleotides. Each sample yielded at least 2.5 million CDR3-containing paired-end reads. First-strand cDNA synthesis was performed from all RNA using the Mint cDNA synthesis kit, with priming by a TRBC-specific oligonucleotide. Following uracil-DNA glycosylase treatment, all cDNA underwent a first 18-cycle PCR with the universal primers M1SS and BC2_uni_R. Under the source paper's analysis protocol: For normalization, 1 million high-quality reads, each with a distinct molecular identifier, were randomly selected from each sample. Instead of being binned into consensus sequences, reads that shared molecular identifiers were thrown out. MiTCR, run with a Q25 quality threshold and the strictest error-elimination algorithm, handled CDR3 identification, clonotype clustering and error correction. Lower-bound total TCR beta diversity was estimated with a nonparametric unseen species model using Euler transformation. TCRdb took the public reads, trimmed them with fastp at Q25, ran MiXCR for clone calling and kept in-frame beta chains. Identical CDR3 protein sequences are pooled into one entry, listed with their most common genes and DNA. These V and J calls originate from TCRdb's pipeline instead of the authors' own analysis. The sample table lists around 1.5 million distinct CDR3 sequences, about 35% of them with a count of one. Approximately 10% of the sample is held by the ten biggest clonotypes.

The donors were 40 or so Caucasian individuals from Russia, aged roughly 6 to 100 years, who were systemically healthy. Ten milliliters of peripheral blood were drawn from each donor into EDTA-treated Vacutainer tubes. Ficoll-Paque density-gradient centrifugation was used to isolate PBMCs, with at least 6.5 million per sample. Trizol reagent was used to extract total RNA from PBMCs, with at least 5 micrograms per sample. The percentages of naive CD45RAhigh/CD27high T cells were determined by flow cytometry on a PBMC aliquot from every donor. The germline V gene sets CDR1 to SGHRS and CDR2 to YFSETQ. Including the terminal cysteine and phenylalanine, the CDR3 comprises 19 residues. Of the read, only the CDR3 DNA is kept; its 57 bases are in frame from base 1. V is shortened by 0 bases, J by 5 bases, and the region joining them spans 27 bases. Overall study results and their limits: Conclusive comparison of naive and antigen-experienced compartments was prevented by the profiling of bulk unsorted PBMCs. As age increased, observed TCR beta diversity per million T cells dropped in a roughly linear way, and a significant reduction was already evident by age approximately 40. The CMV infection status of donors was not known, potentially confounding age-related changes in expanded clonotypes. Estimates of total diversity based on one million sequenced T cells were considered lower bounds and underestimates. Compared with the aged group, the long-lived group had more naive CD4+ T cells, fewer expanded clones and increased TCR diversity, suggesting age selection. There was a strong correlation between observed TCR beta diversity and the percentage of naive T cells measured by flow cytometry.

The source is a woman younger than 45 in good health. The sample was blood. In this chain, TRBV5-1 is recombined with TRBJ2-7; the D gene cannot be resolved reliably. The DNA sequence follows: TGCGCCAGCAGCTTGGCCAGTAGACGTAGGGCGACCGCCGAGAACGAGCAGTACTTC. This encodes CASSLASRRRATAENEQYF. This CDR3, with the reference TRBV5-1 and TRBJ2-7 proteins standing in past its ends, gives the full variable domain KAGVTQTPRYLIKTRGQQVTLSCSPISGHRSVSWYQQTPGQGLQFLFEYFSETQRNKGNFPGRFSGRQFSNSRSEMNVSTLELGDSALYLCASSLASRRRATAENEQYFGPGTRLTVT.